This TCR beta chain is from a study of CD8+ T cells in alopecia areata. Study details: Each of the treated patients was given oral tofacitinib, 5 to 10 mg twice daily, for moderate-to-severe alopecia areata.

RNA was isolated and reverse transcribed to cDNA, the sequencing template. Only in-frame clones appear in the TCRdb table, and some are missing; sequencing was by immunoSEQ multiplex PCR. The sample lists under 200,000 clones, approximately 60% seen once, with 14% in the top ten. Treatment reported: oral pan-JAK inhibitor, 5-10 mg twice daily. The sorting of PBMCs gave CD4+ and CD8+ T cells. The CDR3 has 13 residues. Per the germline V gene, CDR1 is SGHRS and CDR2 is YFSETQ. The V gene lost 1 base and the J gene lost 7 bases, with 11 bases spanning the gap. The source is a human donor with alopecia areata. The genes are TRBV5-1 and TRBJ1-2; D is unresolved. The input for sequencing was CD4+ T cells sorted from blood, taken at week 24, from a patient treated with tofacitinib. In DNA form, the CDR3 reads TGCGCCAGCAGCTTGATCGCCTCTGGTGGCTACACCTTC. Amino acid sequence: CASSLIASGGYTF.